Each of the 25 T cell receptor beta chains below was sequenced from the same sample in a study of shared clonotypes between healthy human individuals. Profiled with immunoSEQ multiplex PCR; TCRdb holds only in-frame clones, not every one. The sample has just over 2,000,000 clones, 85% to 95% seen once. Sequencing input: naive CD4+ T cells sorted from blood. Noted subset: CD45RA+ positively selected. The receptors come from a man aged 18 to 30 in good health.

The chain recombines TRBV27 with TRBJ2-7, with D possibly being TRBD2 (7 bases). The CDR3 loop spans 15 amino acids. Per germline, CDR1 MNHEY and CDR2 SMNVEV (reference sequence). Trimming shortened V by 3 bases and J by 4 bases, and 16 bases separated the two germline ends. The DNA for the CDR3 is TGTGCCAGCAGTTTTAAACCGGGGGGCAGGTACGAGCAGTACTTC. This sequence encodes CASSFKPGGRYEQYF.

This rearrangement joins TRBV7-9 to TRBJ2-7; the match to TRBD2 covers 8 bases. J was trimmed by 5 bases and V by 1 base; bases with no gene match: 10. This CDR3 is 16 amino acids long. Germline V lookup: CDR1 SEHNR, CDR2 FQNEAQ (reference sequence). The CDR3 protein is CASSLVVSGIKDEQYF. The CDR3 DNA reads TGTGCCAGCAGCTTAGTAGTTAGCGGGATCAAGGACGAGCAGTACTTC. Combining the CDR3 with reference TRBV7-9 and TRBJ2-7 gives the whole variable domain DTGVSQNPRHKITKRGQNVTFRCDPISEHNRLYWYRQTLGQGPEFLTYFQNEAQLEKSRLLSDRFSAERPKGSFSTLEIQRTEQGDSAMYLCASSLVVSGIKDEQYFGPGTRLTVT.

This chain uses TRBV6-5 with TRBJ1-1; the D gene is possibly TRBD1 (6 bases). CDR1 MNHEY and CDR2 SVGAGI come from the germline V gene. The CDR3 has 15 amino acids. With 4 bases removed from V and 3 bases from J, the gap between germline ends came to 15 bases. The CDR3 here is CASSFAGQPYTEAFF. CDR3 nucleotides: TGTGCCAGCAGTTTCGCCGGACAGCCATACACTGAAGCTTTCTTT.

This rearrangement joins TRBV7-2 to TRBJ2-1; D gene uncertain. Trimming removed 3 bases at V and 0 bases at J, with 9 bases between. CDR3 length: 15 amino acids. CDR1 is SGHTA and CDR2 is FQGNSA in the germline V gene. In nucleotides, the CDR3 is TGTGCCAGCAGCTTCCAAGGGAACTCCTACAATGAGCAGTTCTTC. Protein product: CASSFQGNSYNEQFF. Filled out from reference TRBV7-2 and TRBJ2-1, the complete variable domain reads GAGVSQSPSNKVTEKGKDVELRCDPISGHTALYWYRQSLGQGLEFLIYFQGNSAPDKSGLPSDRFSAERTGGSVSTLTIQRTQQEDSAVYLCASSFQGNSYNEQFFGPGTRLTVL.

Notes on this clone: A much larger clone sits a single nucleotide away, making a read error possible. The chain combines TRBV10-3 with TRBJ1-1; D may be TRBD1 (5 bases). V lost 3 bases and J 3 bases, leaving 11 bases between the germline ends. The CDR3 loop spans 14 amino acids. CDR1 is ENHRY and CDR2 is SYGVKD in the germline V gene. CDR3 protein: CAISDGGVDTEAFF. Here the CDR3 DNA reads TGTGCCATCAGTGATGGGGGGGTGGACACTGAAGCTTTCTTT.

The chain is built from TRBV5-1 and TRBJ1-6; 9 nucleotides match TRBD1. Germline V gene lookup returns CDR1 SGHRS and CDR2 YFSETQ. The CDR3 contains 15 residues. J was trimmed by 9 bases and V by 4 bases; bases with no gene match: 8. The CDR3 loop is CASSVPGQGVSPLHF. The CDR3 region has the DNA TGCGCCAGCAGCGTTCCGGGACAGGGAGTTTCACCCCTCCACTTT.

This chain links TRBV28 with TRBJ1-5; D gene ambiguous. Germline loops: CDR1 MDHEN, CDR2 SYDVKM. This CDR3 is 17 amino acids long. V lost 2 bases to trimming and J lost 1 base, with 15 bases between them. This CDR3 reads CASSLGGSLGSNQPQHF. CDR3 sequence (DNA): TGTGCCAGCAGTTTAGGCGGGAGCCTAGGCAGCAATCAGCCCCAGCATTTT.

The sample holds one count of this clone. CDR3 in amino acids: CASSPTGNRAGDTQYF. The CDR3, as DNA: TGTGCCAGCTCACCCACGGGAAACAGGGCGGGAGATACGCAGTATTTT. The chain couples TRBV18 to TRBJ2-3, with D perhaps matching TRBD1 (6 bases). Germline CDR1 and CDR2: KGHSH and LQKENI. Trimming removed 3 bases from V and 5 bases from J, with 18 bases in between. CDR3 length: 16 amino acids.

This clone was found once. The V gene is TRBV5-1, the J gene TRBJ2-7, with TRBD2 identical over 8 bases. Germline V gives CDR1 SGHRS, CDR2 YFSETQ. The V and J ends lost 3 bases and 2 bases, in that order; junction bases with no gene match: 7. The CDR3 runs to 15 residues. The DNA for the CDR3 is TGCGCCAGCAGCTACCAAGCGGGGGACACCTACGAGCAGTACTTC. Its translation: CASSYQAGDTYEQYF.

The V gene is TRBV9, the J gene TRBJ1-3; D remains ambiguous. Trimming shortened V by 0 bases and J by 4 bases, and 14 bases separated the two germline ends. The V gene's germline CDR1 is SGDLS and CDR2 YYNGEE. The CDR3 runs to 16 residues. The CDR3 DNA reads as TGTGCCAGCAGCGTAGCTTTCCAGGAAGGGGGAAACACCATATATTTT. This codes for CASSVAFQEGGNTIYF.

This chain joins TRBV30 and TRBJ2-7, with D perhaps being TRBD1 or TRBD2 (6 bases each). Germline CDR1 and CDR2: GTSNPN and SVGIG (reference sequence). The V gene lost 7 bases and the J gene lost 3 bases, with 22 bases spanning the gap. The CDR3 is made up of 15 amino acids. This CDR3 reads CASNRGQRGLYEQYF. CDR3 in DNA: TGTGCCTCCAATCGGGGGCAGCGTGGCCTCTACGAGCAGTACTTC.

This clone was picked up one time. V and J are TRBV7-9 and TRBJ2-7; maybe TRBD1 (6 bases). From germline, CDR1 is SEHNR and CDR2 FQNEAQ (reference sequence). This CDR3 spans 18 amino acids. The V end lost 4 bases, the J end lost 3 bases, and 25 bases lay between the germline ends. CDR3 in amino acids: CASSSPRQAPNLFYEQYF. The CDR3 nucleotides are TGTGCCAGCAGCTCTCCCCGACAGGCGCCAAATCTCTTCTACGAGCAGTACTTC.

The rearrangement joins TRBV18 to TRBJ1-1; unclear D gene. The CDR3 loop spans 13 amino acids. Germline CDR1 reads KGHSH; CDR2 reads LQKENI. Trimming removed 4 bases from V and 0 bases from J, with 6 bases in between. The CDR3, as DNA: TGTGCCAGCTCACTTAATATGAACACTGAAGCTTTCTTT. It is translated as CASSLNMNTEAFF. The full variable domain, in which reference TRBV18 and TRBJ1-1 provide the parts outside the CDR3, is NAGVMQNPRHLVRRRGQEARLRCSPMKGHSHVYWYRQLPEEGLKFMVYLQKENIIDESGMPKERFSAEFPKEGPSILRIQQVVRGDSAAYFCASSLNMNTEAFFGQGTRLTVV.

V and J are TRBV27 and TRBJ2-4; D remains unclear. Trimming stripped 5 bases from V and 9 bases from J, with 14 bases between. Germline V gene data show CDR1 as MNHEY and CDR2 as SMNVEV (reference sequence). CDR3 length equals 13 residues. CDR3 sequence reads: CASSAGPPGIQYF. The DNA for the CDR3 is TGTGCCAGCAGTGCTGGCCCTCCAGGCATTCAGTACTTC.

The chain joins TRBV11-2 to TRBJ2-4; a weak D match, TRBD1 (5 bases). The CDR3 runs to 16 residues. CDR1 SGHAT and CDR2 FQNNGV come from the germline V gene. V was trimmed by 1 base and J by 0 bases, leaving 10 bases between them. As DNA, the CDR3 is TGTGCCAGCAGCTTAGGGGGCCGAGGAGCCAAAAACATTCAGTACTTC. Translating gives CASSLGGRGAKNIQYF.

The chain employs TRBV29-1 and TRBJ2-1; no firm D call. V lost 7 bases and J 5 bases, leaving 15 bases between the germline ends. This CDR3 spans 13 amino acids. The germline gives CDR1 SQVTM, CDR2 ANQGSEA. As DNA, the CDR3 is TGCAGCGCCGCCGGCTTCACTAACAATGAGCAGTTCTTC. This encodes CSAAGFTNNEQFF.

The rearrangement uses TRBV5-1 and TRBJ2-6, with no clear D. This CDR3 has 18 residues. Germline V gives CDR1 SGHRS, CDR2 YFSETQ. V dropped 4 bases and J dropped 0 bases, with 17 bases sitting between them. In DNA form, the CDR3 reads TGCGCCAGCAGCAAGGACGGACCCTTCCCCTCTGGGGCCAACGTCCTGACTTTC. Translating it yields CASSKDGPFPSGANVLTF.

This clone was picked up one time. The chain joins TRBV9 to TRBJ2-4, with a weak D call TRBD2 (6 bases). Trimming left V 1 base short and J 4 bases short, with 12 bases between. The CDR3 covers 15 residues. Per germline, CDR1 SGDLS and CDR2 YYNGEE. The CDR3 bases are TGTGCCAGCAGCGTATCAGTAGCGGAAAAAAACATTCAGTACTTC. It is translated as CASSVSVAEKNIQYF.

This rearrangement joins TRBV18 to TRBJ2-1; D possibly matches TRBD1 or TRBD2 (5 bases each). This CDR3 has 16 amino acids. V dropped 2 bases and J dropped 8 bases, with 19 bases sitting between them. Germline V CDR1 and CDR2: KGHSH, LQKENI. DNA of the CDR3: TGTGCCAGCTCACCATGGGGTAGGACCGGGACGGATGAGCAGTTCTTC. It specifies CASSPWGRTGTDEQFF.

V and J are TRBV13 and TRBJ2-1; TRBD1 aligns across 9 bases. In germline, CDR1 is PRHDT, CDR2 FYEKMQ (reference sequence). V trimming: 5 bases; J trimming: 13 bases; junction bases outside the gene matches: 33. The length of the CDR3 is 21 residues. The DNA of the CDR3 is TGTGCCAGCAGCCCCAGAGGACAGGGGTATTCTACAATGAGGAGGCCGACCCCACAGTTCTTC. It is translated as CASSPRGQGYSTMRRPTPQFF.

The chain combines TRBV30 with TRBJ1-1; no clear D gene. The CDR3 runs 14 residues. The V gene's germline CDR1 is GTSNPN and CDR2 SVGIG (reference sequence). V shed 5 bases and J shed 0 bases, with 13 bases lying between them. The CDR3 coding sequence is TGTGCCTGGTTCAGAAGAGGTTTGAACACTGAAGCTTTCTTT. Amino acids: CAWFRRGLNTEAFF.

V usage is TRBV7-9 and J usage is TRBJ1-1, with no clear D. This CDR3 is 14 amino acids long. Trimming stripped 5 bases from V and 1 base from J, with 11 bases between. CDR1 is SEHNR and CDR2 is FQNEAQ in the germline V gene (reference sequence). In nucleotides, the CDR3 is TGTGCCAGCAGCAGCCTGTCCCCGAACACTGAAGCTTTCTTT. Translating it yields CASSSLSPNTEAFF. Together with reference TRBV7-9 and TRBJ1-1, the CDR3 gives the full variable domain: DTGVSQNPRHKITKRGQNVTFRCDPISEHNRLYWYRQTLGQGPEFLTYFQNEAQLEKSRLLSDRFSAERPKGSFSTLEIQRTEQGDSAMYLCASSSLSPNTEAFFGQGTRLTVV.

This clone was seen once. V is TRBV28 and J is TRBJ1-2, with D maybe TRBD1 (5 bases). V lost 1 base and J 7 bases, leaving 13 bases between the germline ends. The germline CDR1 and CDR2 sequences are MDHEN and SYDVKM. There are 14 residues in the CDR3. The CDR3 sequence: CASSLFGTGGGYTF. CDR3 nucleotides: TGTGCCAGCAGTTTATTCGGGACCGGCGGTGGCTACACCTTC.

The chain employs TRBV9 and TRBJ2-7; TRBD1 matches at 11 bases. The V and J ends lost 4 bases and 2 bases, in that order; junction bases with no gene match: 2. The CDR3 has 14 amino acids. Germline lookup yields CDR1 SGDLS and CDR2 YYNGEE. CDR3: CASSSGQGAYEQYF. The CDR3 nucleotides read TGTGCCAGCAGCTCGGGACAGGGGGCCTACGAGCAGTACTTC.

V is TRBV6-1 and J is TRBJ1-4; D is unresolved. The CDR3 is 14 amino acids. Germline CDR1 is MNHNS and CDR2 is SASEGT. Trimming removed 7 bases from V and 5 bases from J, with 14 bases in between. As DNA, the CDR3 is TGTGCCAGCACCCTTTGGGCCTCCAATGAAAAACTGTTTTTT. Protein product: CASTLWASNEKLFF.